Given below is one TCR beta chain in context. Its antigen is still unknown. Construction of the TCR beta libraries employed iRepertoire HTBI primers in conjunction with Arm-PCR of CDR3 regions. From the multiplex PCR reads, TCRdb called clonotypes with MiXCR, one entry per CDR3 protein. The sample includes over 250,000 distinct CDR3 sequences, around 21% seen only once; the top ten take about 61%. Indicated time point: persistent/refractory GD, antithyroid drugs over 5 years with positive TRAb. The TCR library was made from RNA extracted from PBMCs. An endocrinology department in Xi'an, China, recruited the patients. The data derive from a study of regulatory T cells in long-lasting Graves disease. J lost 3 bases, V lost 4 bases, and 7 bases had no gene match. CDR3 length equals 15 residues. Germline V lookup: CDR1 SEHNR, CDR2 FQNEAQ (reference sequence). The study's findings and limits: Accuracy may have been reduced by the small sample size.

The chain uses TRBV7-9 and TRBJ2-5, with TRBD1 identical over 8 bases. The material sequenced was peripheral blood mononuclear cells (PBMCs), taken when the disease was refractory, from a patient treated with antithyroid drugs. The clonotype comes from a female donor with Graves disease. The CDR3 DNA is TGTGCCAGCAGCTCAAGGACAGGGTTGGAAGAGACCCAGTACTTC. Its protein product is CASSSRTGLEETQYF.